The next 9 T cell receptor beta chains were all read from a single sample in a study of blood T cell repertoires in COVID-19 (dated by TCRdb to 2019 to 2021). The library relied on the immunoSEQ multiplex PCR assay. TCRdb took this table from immuneACCESS and kept in-frame rearrangements with V and J called. Such tables lack part of the clones; where checked against another copy, unresolved V genes explain under half of the gap, and the rest is unexplained. A total of some 270,000 clones appear in this sample, around 85% of them only once. About 0.9% of the sample rests with the top ten. What was sequenced was peripheral blood. Receptor source: a human donor with COVID-19, enrolled during active disease. The donor label of this sample is uncertain.

The rearrangement uses TRBV11-2 and TRBJ1-1; D might be TRBD1 (6 bases). The CDR3 contains 13 residues. Germline loops: CDR1 SGHAT, CDR2 FQNNGV. The V gene lost 4 bases and the J gene lost 4 bases, with 10 bases spanning the gap. Here the CDR3 reads CASSSQGPTEAFF. The CDR3 DNA follows: TGTGCCAGCAGCTCACAGGGCCCCACTGAAGCTTTCTTT. Together with reference TRBV11-2 and TRBJ1-1, the CDR3 gives the full variable domain: EAGVAQSPRYKIIEKRQSVAFWCNPISGHATLYWYQQILGQGPKLLIQFQNNGVVDDSQLPKDRFSAERLKGVDSTLKIQPAKLEDSAVYLCASSSQGPTEAFFGQGTRLTVV.

CDR3 sequence (DNA): TGTGCCAGCAGCCAACAGGGATACAATGAGCAGTTCTTC. Protein product: CASSQQGYNEQFF. The gene calls are TRBV27 and TRBJ2-1, with D possibly matching TRBD1 (6 bases). V was clipped by 6 bases and J by 4 bases, with 10 bases between them. The CDR3 consists of 13 residues. Germline loops: CDR1 MNHEY, CDR2 SMNVEV (reference sequence).

V usage is TRBV6-6 and J usage is TRBJ1-6; D gene ambiguous. Germline V gene lookup returns CDR1 MNHNY and CDR2 SVGAGI (reference sequence). The CDR3 has 13 amino acids. Trimming took off 5 bases at V and 5 bases at J, with 7 bases between the two ends. CDR3 sequence: CASSREDNSPLHF. The CDR3, as DNA: TGTGCCAGCAGTCGCGAGGATAATTCACCCCTCCACTTT.

The genes are TRBV10-3 and TRBJ1-6; 7 nucleotides match TRBD1. The CDR3 is made up of 14 amino acids. V dropped 4 bases and J dropped 7; count of bases not matched to a gene: 4. Germline-derived CDR1 and CDR2 are ENHRY and SYGVKD. In nucleotides, the CDR3 is TGTGCCATCAGTGCGGGGACAGAGAATTCACCCCTCCACTTT. Translated, it gives CAISAGTENSPLHF.

The chain couples TRBV28 to TRBJ2-7, with 9 bases that match TRBD2. The germline gives CDR1 MDHEN, CDR2 SYDVKM. CDR3 length: 15 amino acids. The trim removed 8 bases at V and 7 bases at J, leaving 15 bases unmatched. The CDR3 spells CASEPGTSHGKEQYF. CDR3 DNA sequence: TGTGCCAGCGAACCCGGGACTAGCCACGGGAAGGAGCAGTACTTC. The variable domain in full, completed from reference TRBV28 and TRBJ2-7, reads DVKVTQSSRYLVKRTGEKVFLECVQDMDHENMFWYRQDPGLGLRLIYFSYDVKMKEKGDIPEGYSVSREKKERFSLILESASTNQTSMYLCASEPGTSHGKEQYFGPGTRLTVT.

This clone came up once. The chain uses TRBV2 and TRBJ2-3; 12 nucleotides match TRBD2. Germline CDR1 SNHLY, CDR2 FYNNEI. J lost 6 bases, V lost 6 bases, and 4 bases had no gene match. This CDR3 contains 14 residues. DNA for the CDR3: TGTGCCAGCAGGCGACTAGCGGGAGCTGATACGCAGTATTTT. Translated: CASRRLAGADTQYF.

This chain connects TRBV5-6 to TRBJ1-1; possibly TRBD1 for D (6 bases). The germline CDR1 and CDR2 sequences are SGHDT and YYEEEE. CDR3 length: 14 amino acids. V dropped 1 base and J dropped 5 bases, with 12 bases sitting between them. The CDR3 sequence is CASSLLGAWTEAFF. CDR3 nucleotide sequence: TGTGCCAGCAGCTTGTTGGGGGCTTGGACTGAAGCTTTCTTT. Based on the CDR3 plus reference TRBV5-6 and TRBJ1-1, the full variable domain is DAGVTQSPTHLIKTRGQQVTLRCSPKSGHDTVSWYQQALGQGPQFIFQYYEEEERQRGNFPDRFSGHQFPNYSSELNVNALLLGDSALYLCASSLLGAWTEAFFGQGTRLTVV.

The chain recombines TRBV5-1 with TRBJ2-1; 7 positions match TRBD2. CDR1 and CDR2 from the germline V gene are SGHRS and YFSETQ. V shed 5 bases, J shed 8 bases, and the junction held 10 bases outside the gene matches. The CDR3 consists of 14 residues. CDR3 protein: CASRIGLAGDEQFF. The CDR3 DNA sequence: TGCGCCAGCAGAATTGGGTTAGCGGGTGATGAGCAGTTCTTC.

This clone was counted between two and nine times. The chain is built from TRBV5-4 and TRBJ2-7, with 8 bases identical to TRBD2. V trimming: 3 bases; J trimming: 4 bases; junction bases outside the gene matches: 6. This CDR3 spans 14 amino acids. CDR1 and CDR2 (germline): SGHNT, YYREEE (reference sequence). The CDR3 DNA is TGTGCCAGCAGCTGGGGCGGGAGGTCGTACGAGCAGTACTTC. Encoded protein: CASSWGGRSYEQYF.